The 24 T cell receptor beta chains in this list originate from one sample, sequenced in a study of blood T cell repertoires in COVID-19 (dated by TCRdb to 2018 to 2021). The method behind the library was the immunoSEQ multiplex PCR assay. What TCRdb holds here is the immuneACCESS table cut down to in-frame rearrangements. Part of the clones is not present; checked against another copy, under half of the missing clones reflect an unresolved V gene, and the others are unexplained. A total of fewer than 45,000 clones appear in this sample, about nine tenths of them only once. The ten biggest clones cover roughly an eighth of the sample. The specimen sequenced was peripheral blood. Receptor source: a human donor in a cohort sampled during active COVID-19.

V is TRBV5-1 and J is TRBJ2-5; weak D call: TRBD2 (5 bases). The CDR3 loop spans 14 amino acids. Trimming cost V 0 bases and J 1 base, with 7 bases left between them. Germline V gene lookup returns CDR1 SGHRS and CDR2 YFSETQ. The CDR3 DNA is TGCGCCAGCAGCTTGGGCGAGGGCCAAGAGACCCAGTACTTC. Translating it yields CASSLGEGQETQYF. Complete variable domain (other parts from reference TRBV5-1 and TRBJ2-5): KAGVTQTPRYLIKTRGQQVTLSCSPISGHRSVSWYQQTPGQGLQFLFEYFSETQRNKGNFPGRFSGRQFSNSRSEMNVSTLELGDSALYLCASSLGEGQETQYFGPGTRLLVL.

Here the CDR3 DNA reads TGTGCCAGCAGCTTCTCAGGACAGGGGGAAGACTATGGCTACACCTTC. Its translation: CASSFSGQGEDYGYTF. The V call is TRBV11-2, the J call TRBJ1-2, with 10 bases identical to TRBD1. CDR1 is SGHAT, CDR2 FQNNGV, per germline. The J segment lost 3 bases and the V segment lost 3 bases, leaving 7 bases of the junction unmatched. CDR3 length equals 16 residues.

The rearrangement joins TRBV7-9 to TRBJ1-6, with D maybe TRBD1 (5 bases). V lost 3 bases and J lost 10, with 10 bases in between. This CDR3 has 13 amino acids. Germline CDR1 SEHNR, CDR2 FQNEAQ (reference sequence). CDR3 bases: TGTGCCAGCAGCTTGGGGCAGGGCTCACCCCTCCACTTT. Translating it yields CASSLGQGSPLHF.

The chain couples TRBV10-3 to TRBJ2-3, with TRBD2 matching 7 bases. The V segment lost 10 bases and the J segment 6 bases; nucleotides outside the gene matches: 19. The V gene's germline CDR1 is ENHRY and CDR2 SYGVKD. CDR3 length: 16 residues. The CDR3: CATKGHGAGEWDTQYF. The CDR3 nucleotides read TGTGCCACTAAAGGGCATGGTGCGGGGGAGTGGGATACGCAGTATTTT.

The chain uses TRBV6-2 or TRBV6-3 and TRBJ2-1, with 15 bases identical to TRBD2. This CDR3 has 16 amino acids. Per the germline V gene, CDR1 is MNHEY and CDR2 is SVGEGT. The junction had 5 bases not matched to a gene; V was cut back by 4 bases and J by 7 bases. The CDR3 here is CASSWTSGGAWNEQFF. DNA of the CDR3: TGTGCCAGCAGTTGGACTAGCGGGGGGGCTTGGAATGAGCAGTTCTTC.

The rearrangement links TRBV27 to TRBJ1-3, with D possibly matching TRBD1 (6 bases). V lost 0 bases, J lost 4 bases, and 7 bases lay in between. The CDR3 sequence is 14 residues long. Germline loops: CDR1 MNHEY, CDR2 SMNVEV (reference sequence). The CDR3: CASSLSGAGNTIYF. CDR3 coding DNA: TGTGCCAGCAGTTTATCGGGGGCCGGAAACACCATATATTTT.

The V and J genes are TRBV19 and TRBJ1-5; D gene uncertain. Between the trimmed V and J ends, which lost 3 bases and 3 bases, there was a span of 6 bases. The CDR3 spans 13 residues. The germline V gene encodes CDR1 LNHDA and CDR2 SQIVND (reference sequence). The CDR3 bases are TGTGCCAGTAGTATCATAGTCAATCAGCCCCAGCATTTT. Protein product: CASSIIVNQPQHF.

The chain is built from TRBV10-3 and TRBJ1-2, with D possibly being TRBD1 (5 bases). CDR1 ENHRY and CDR2 SYGVKD come from the germline V gene. The CDR3 consists of 13 residues. Trimming shortened V by 3 bases and J by 7 bases, and 12 bases separated the two germline ends. The CDR3 reads CAISEKRQGGYTF. The CDR3 bases are TGTGCCATCAGTGAAAAACGGCAGGGTGGCTACACCTTC.

In nucleotides, the CDR3 is TGTGCCAGCAGCTCGAACAGCCTCAATCAGCCCCAGCATTTT. This sequence encodes CASSSNSLNQPQHF. The chain links TRBV7-2 to TRBJ1-5; D unclear. Germline lookup yields CDR1 SGHTA and CDR2 FQGNSA. Trimming removed 4 bases at V and 3 bases at J, with 10 bases between. The CDR3 runs to 14 residues.

The rearrangement uses TRBV9 and TRBJ2-1; 8 bases line up with TRBD2. In germline, CDR1 is SGDLS, CDR2 YYNGEE. The CDR3 consists of 17 residues. V dropped 5 bases and J dropped 4; count of bases not matched to a gene: 14. In DNA form, the CDR3 reads TGTGCCAGCAGTTATTCCGGCGCGGGGGGCGTGTACAATGAGCAGTTCTTC. Translating gives CASSYSGAGGVYNEQFF.

The CDR3 nucleotides read TGTGCCAGCAGTCGACAGGCGATCTCTGGAAACACCATATATTTT. This codes for CASSRQAISGNTIYF. The chain has TRBV2 and TRBJ1-3; D is perhaps TRBD1 (6 bases). The CDR3 is 15 amino acids. The V gene lost 5 bases and the J gene lost 0 bases, with 11 bases spanning the gap. CDR1 is SNHLY and CDR2 is FYNNEI in the germline V gene.

The CDR3 spells CASSLGGGSNSRLELWYEQYF. The DNA for the CDR3 is TGCGCCAGCAGCTTGGGAGGGGGATCCAACTCGCGACTCGAACTTTGGTACGAGCAGTACTTC. This chain uses TRBV5-1 with TRBJ2-7, with D maybe TRBD1 (6 bases). The CDR3 length is 21 residues. V was cut by 0 bases and J by 4 bases, with 32 bases left in between. The germline V gene encodes CDR1 SGHRS and CDR2 YFSETQ. The full variable domain, completed using reference TRBV5-1 and TRBJ2-7, is KAGVTQTPRYLIKTRGQQVTLSCSPISGHRSVSWYQQTPGQGLQFLFEYFSETQRNKGNFPGRFSGRQFSNSRSEMNVSTLELGDSALYLCASSLGGGSNSRLELWYEQYFGPGTRLTVT.

The rearrangement uses TRBV12-3 or TRBV12-4 and TRBJ2-7; tentative D call: TRBD1 (6 bases). The CDR3 contains 13 residues. With 3 bases removed from V and 6 bases from J, the gap between germline ends came to 12 bases. For the CDR3, the DNA is TGTGCCAGCAGTTTGGAGCAGGGGAGCGAGCAGTACTTC. Translating it yields CASSLEQGSEQYF.

The V and J genes are TRBV7-3 and TRBJ2-1; the D gene is possibly TRBD2 (5 bases). This CDR3 comprises 13 residues. Germline values: CDR1 SGHTA, CDR2 FQGTGA. V was shortened by 5 bases and J by 10 bases, with 15 bases between the two germline ends. The CDR3 is CASSPGLAGEQFF. The CDR3 bases are TGTGCCAGCAGCCCCGGACTGGCGGGCGAGCAGTTCTTC.

This clone was seen more than once but under ten times. The chain employs TRBV18 and TRBJ1-5; 7 bases line up with TRBD1. V lost 0 bases and J lost 2; bases outside the gene matches: 7. The V gene's germline CDR1 is KGHSH and CDR2 LQKENI. The CDR3 runs 17 residues. CDR3: CASSPPPRGTGNQPQHF. The DNA for the CDR3 is TGTGCCAGCTCACCACCGCCGAGAGGGACAGGCAATCAGCCCCAGCATTTT.

This clone was seen a few times. V gene TRBV30 combines with J gene TRBJ1-1; no clear D. There are 12 residues in the CDR3. The germline V gene has CDR1 GTSNPN and CDR2 SVGIG (reference sequence). The V end lost 6 bases, the J end lost 1 base, and 9 bases lay between the germline ends. CDR3 nucleotide sequence: TGTGCCTGTGGCAACCGGAACACTGAAGCTTTCTTT. Residues: CACGNRNTEAFF.

Comment on this clone: A read error may account for a junction end that differs from germline. The V gene is TRBV15, the J gene TRBJ2-7; 12 bases align to TRBD2. The CDR3 totals 15 residues. Germline CDR1 reads LNHNV; CDR2 reads YYDKDF (reference sequence). The DNA of the CDR3 is TGTGCCACCAGCAGAGATCCTAGCGGGGGGGGTATGTCCGACTTC. This gives the protein CATSRDPSGGGMSDF.

CDR3 coding DNA: TGTGCCAGCAGTTACGGTCAGACTGCAACTAATGAAAAACTGTTTTTT. Protein sequence: CASSYGQTATNEKLFF. This chain links TRBV6-5 with TRBJ1-4; D gene ambiguous. The V end was cut by 2 bases, the J end by 0 bases, with 10 bases between. This CDR3 contains 16 residues. Germline V gene data show CDR1 as MNHEY and CDR2 as SVGAGI.

CDR3 region: CASSEGQHKNIQYF. CDR3 sequence (DNA): TGTGCCAGCTCAGAAGGACAGCACAAAAACATTCAGTACTTC. The V gene is TRBV18, the J gene TRBJ2-4; perhaps TRBD1 as D (6 bases). CDR3 length equals 14 residues. V lost 5 bases and J 3 bases, leaving 11 bases between the germline ends. In germline, CDR1 is KGHSH, CDR2 LQKENI. The full variable domain, in which reference TRBV18 and TRBJ2-4 provide the parts outside the CDR3, is NAGVMQNPRHLVRRRGQEARLRCSPMKGHSHVYWYRQLPEEGLKFMVYLQKENIIDESGMPKERFSAEFPKEGPSILRIQQVVRGDSAAYFCASSEGQHKNIQYFGAGTRLSVL.

As concerns this clone: This CDR3 is missing its conserved last phenylalanine or tryptophan, likely due to a read error. The rearrangement joins TRBV4-3 to TRBJ2-7; the match to TRBD1 covers 9 bases. V shed 0 bases, J shed 2 bases, and the junction held 11 bases outside the gene matches. Germline CDR1 LGHNA, CDR2 YSLEER. CDR3 length equals 18 residues. CDR3 sequence: CASSQDTVPGQGPYEQYL. The CDR3 coding sequence is TGCGCCAGCAGCCAAGACACAGTTCCGGGACAGGGACCCTACGAGCAGTACCTC.

The genes are TRBV4-3 and TRBJ1-2; TRBD1 matches 8 bases. This CDR3 is 16 amino acids long. CDR1 is LGHNA, CDR2 YSLEER, per germline. The junction had 8 bases not matched to a gene; V was cut back by 4 bases and J by 1 base. DNA of the CDR3: TGCGCCAGCAGCCTATCGAGGACAGGGAATAACTATGGCTACACCTTC. Amino acid sequence: CASSLSRTGNNYGYTF.

The chain has TRBV7-2 and TRBJ2-3; 13 nucleotides agree with TRBD2. Trimming cost V 0 bases and J 1 base; bases outside gene matches: 1. The germline CDR1 and CDR2 sequences are SGHTA and FQGNSA. The CDR3 is made up of 17 amino acids. CDR3 in amino acids: CASSLAGTSGGTDTQYF. CDR3 DNA: TGTGCCAGCAGCTTAGCGGGGACTAGCGGGGGCACAGATACGCAGTATTTT.

The V call is TRBV28, the J call TRBJ2-2; no definite D call. Germline lookup yields CDR1 MDHEN and CDR2 SYDVKM. The CDR3 is made up of 13 amino acids. Trimming took off 5 bases at V and 0 bases at J, with 4 bases between the two ends. CDR3 in amino acids: CASSSPNTGELFF. DNA for the CDR3: TGTGCCAGCAGTAGCCCGAACACCGGGGAGCTGTTTTTT.

V and J are TRBV29-1 and TRBJ2-1; no clear D. Germline CDR1 reads SQVTM; CDR2 reads ANQGSEA. The CDR3 consists of 11 residues. V was clipped by 4 bases and J by 4 bases, with 5 bases between them. This CDR3 is CSVAGYNEQFF. The CDR3 DNA sequence: TGCAGCGTTGCCGGGTACAATGAGCAGTTCTTC.